These 28 T cell receptor beta chains share one sample of origin, sequenced in a study of technical replicates of blood from a handful of donors. The protocol was immunoSEQ multiplex PCR, while the TCRdb copy is restricted to in-frame clones and leaves out a portion. Of 80,000 to 90,000 clones listed, roughly 94% are singletons. Sequencing was carried out using T cells isolated from PBMCs. Every receptor here comes from a human donor in good health.

The genes are TRBV4-1 and TRBJ1-1; D possibly corresponds to TRBD1 (5 bases). Germline V lookup: CDR1 MGHRA, CDR2 YSYEKL. Trimming removed 3 bases at V and 2 bases at J, with 10 bases between. The CDR3 length is 14 residues. CDR3 sequence (DNA): TGCGCCAGCAGCCAGATCAGGGATAACACTGAAGCTTTCTTT. This translates into CASSQIRDNTEAFF.

The V gene is TRBV7-6, the J gene TRBJ2-7; D is undetermined. CDR3 length: 18 residues. With 5 bases removed from V and 2 bases from J, the gap between germline ends came to 25 bases. From germline, CDR1 is SGHVS and CDR2 FNYEAQ. CDR3 DNA sequence: TGTGCCAGCAGCCCACGAGGCCAGTCGATCCGGCCCCCCTACGAGCAGTACTTC. This sequence encodes CASSPRGQSIRPPYEQYF.

The chain has TRBV6-1 and TRBJ1-6, with 11 bases aligning to TRBD1. V shed 4 bases and J 9 bases; nucleotides not matched to a gene: 5. The CDR3 has 15 amino acids. Germline V gives CDR1 MNHNS, CDR2 SASEGT. DNA for the CDR3: TGTGCCAGCAGTGCCACCGGGACAGGGGGTTCACCCCTCCACTTT. Translated: CASSATGTGGSPLHF.

CDR3 loop: CASSLRGLYEQYF. The CDR3 DNA sequence: TGTGCCAGCAGTTTAAGGGGGCTCTACGAGCAGTACTTC. The rearrangement links TRBV28 to TRBJ2-7; TRBD1 matches at 7 bases. The V gene's germline CDR1 is MDHEN and CDR2 SYDVKM. The CDR3 totals 13 residues. J lost 3 bases, V lost 2 bases, and 1 base had no gene match.

The chain is built from TRBV2 and TRBJ2-5, with TRBD2 matching 12 bases. Germline V CDR1 and CDR2: SNHLY, FYNNEI. Trimming removed 10 bases from V and 5 bases from J; junction bases left unmatched: 2. The CDR3 spans 12 residues. CDR3 region: CATGTSGETQYF. The DNA of the CDR3 is TGTGCCACAGGGACTAGCGGGGAGACCCAGTACTTC.

The V call is TRBV7-9, the J call TRBJ2-3, with D possibly TRBD2 on 6 matching bases. The CDR3 runs to 12 residues. V lost 6 bases to trimming and J lost 9 bases, with 13 bases between them. The V gene's germline CDR1 is SEHNR and CDR2 FQNEAQ (reference sequence). In nucleotides, the CDR3 is TGTGCCAGCAGTTCTGGGGGGAAGACGCAGTATTTT. Translating gives CASSSGGKTQYF.

The genes are TRBV7-9 and TRBJ2-5; 7 bases match TRBD1. The CDR3 has 12 amino acids. The V gene end was trimmed by 4 bases and the J gene end by 10 bases; junction bases not matched to a gene: 6. Per the germline V gene, CDR1 is SEHNR and CDR2 is FQNEAQ (reference sequence). DNA of the CDR3: TGTGCCAGCAGCTCCCAGGGGGAGCTCCAGTACTTC. Translation gives CASSSQGELQYF.

This clone was counted only a few times. The chain joins TRBV19 to TRBJ1-2; perhaps TRBD1 as D (5 bases). Trimming stripped 1 base from V and 2 bases from J, with 8 bases between. Looked up from germline, CDR1 is LNHDA and CDR2 is SQIVND (reference sequence). The CDR3 spans 14 residues. This CDR3 reads CASSIVRGNYGYTF. The DNA for the CDR3 is TGTGCCAGTAGTATAGTCCGGGGGAACTATGGCTACACCTTC.

The chain is built from TRBV6-5 and TRBJ2-1, with TRBD1 identical over 9 bases. This CDR3 contains 13 residues. V was clipped by 5 bases and J by 8 bases; unmatched bases: 4. The germline gives CDR1 MNHEY, CDR2 SVGAGI. CDR3 amino acids: CASSRTGVDEQFF. In nucleotides, the CDR3 is TGTGCCAGCAGTCGGACAGGGGTGGATGAGCAGTTCTTC.

This clone was recorded once. The gene calls are TRBV5-1 and TRBJ2-7; D is perhaps TRBD2 (5 bases). The V gene lost 4 bases and the J gene lost 1 base, with 15 bases spanning the gap. Per germline, CDR1 SGHRS and CDR2 YFSETQ. This CDR3 region has 15 residues. CDR3 region: CASSANGLASYEQYF. CDR3 in DNA: TGCGCCAGCAGCGCCAATGGGCTAGCTTCCTACGAGCAGTACTTC.

The chain combines TRBV19 with TRBJ2-7; TRBD2 aligns across 7 bases. Trimming removed 6 bases from V and 3 bases from J; junction bases left unmatched: 11. The germline V gene has CDR1 LNHDA and CDR2 SQIVND (reference sequence). This CDR3 contains 15 residues. CDR3 nucleotide sequence: TGTGCCAGTAGGCCCGGGCGGGCGGGGGTCTACGAGCAGTACTTC. Translated: CASRPGRAGVYEQYF. Based on the CDR3 plus reference TRBV19 and TRBJ2-7, the full variable domain is DGGITQSPKYLFRKEGQNVTLSCEQNLNHDAMYWYRQDPGQGLRLIYYSQIVNDFQKGDIAEGYSVSREKKESFPLTVTSAQKNPTAFYLCASRPGRAGVYEQYFGPGTRLTVT.

The chain recombines TRBV27 with TRBJ2-7, with D perhaps matching TRBD1 (6 bases). Germline CDR1 is MNHEY and CDR2 is SMNVEV (reference sequence). CDR3 length equals 15 residues. Trimming removed 7 bases at V and 2 bases at J, with 18 bases between. This CDR3 reads CASKHNREVAYEQYF. CDR3 DNA: TGTGCCAGCAAACATAACAGGGAAGTCGCCTACGAGCAGTACTTC.

The rearrangement joins TRBV5-1 to TRBJ2-5, with a weak D call TRBD2 (7 bases). The CDR3 sequence is 16 residues long. Germline V CDR1 and CDR2: SGHRS, YFSETQ. The germline V and J ends were trimmed by 4 bases and 4 bases, with 20 bases remaining between them. Here the CDR3 DNA reads TGCGCCAGCAGCCCTACTCTTGGGGGGGCAGGAGAGACCCAGTACTTC. Residues: CASSPTLGGAGETQYF.

The chain carries TRBV7-9 and TRBJ2-7; TRBD1 aligns across 7 bases. Trimming took 3 bases from V and 3 from J; bases not matched to a gene: 11. From germline, CDR1 is SEHNR and CDR2 FQNEAQ (reference sequence). This CDR3 region has 16 residues. CDR3 in DNA: TGTGCCAGCAGCTTTTCCGACAGGGCGGGTCTCTACGAGCAGTACTTC. Translated: CASSFSDRAGLYEQYF.

The chain couples TRBV4-1 to TRBJ1-4; D perhaps matches TRBD1 (5 bases). V lost 4 bases and J 7 bases, leaving 13 bases between the germline ends. Per germline, CDR1 MGHRA and CDR2 YSYEKL. This CDR3 region has 14 residues. This CDR3 reads CASSLIGHSEKLFF. The CDR3 DNA sequence: TGCGCCAGCAGCCTCATCGGACATTCTGAAAAACTGTTTTTT.

The chain employs TRBV5-5 and TRBJ2-7, with D unclear. The CDR3 has 14 residues. The germline CDR1 and CDR2 sequences are SGHKS and YYEKEE (reference sequence). V lost 4 bases and J lost 0, with 11 bases in between. CDR3 bases: TGTGCCAGCAGCCCAACGACAAGCTCCTACGAGCAGTACTTC. Residues: CASSPTTSSYEQYF.

V and J are TRBV6-6 and TRBJ2-7, with D perhaps matching TRBD1 (6 bases). The V end lost 6 bases, the J end lost 2 bases, and 17 bases lay between the germline ends. The CDR3 is made up of 15 amino acids. Germline assignment: CDR1 MNHNY and CDR2 SVGAGI (reference sequence). This CDR3 reads CASSQPPRGTYEQYF. The CDR3 DNA reads as TGTGCCAGCAGCCAGCCCCCGAGGGGGACCTACGAGCAGTACTTC.

The CDR3 protein is CATNRQHLTDTQYF. CDR3 nucleotide sequence: TGTGCCACTAACAGGCAGCACCTCACAGATACGCAGTATTTT. The J gene is TRBJ2-3, the V gene TRBV6-1; D perhaps matches TRBD1 (5 bases). Germline V gene lookup returns CDR1 MNHNS and CDR2 SASEGT. V lost 10 bases and J 2 bases, leaving 16 bases between the germline ends. There are 14 residues in the CDR3.

The chain recombines TRBV15 with TRBJ1-4; maybe TRBD1 (5 bases). V lost 0 bases and J 8 bases, leaving 16 bases between the germline ends. Looked up from germline, CDR1 is LNHNV and CDR2 is YYDKDF (reference sequence). This CDR3 contains 16 residues. The CDR3 nucleotides are TGTGCCACCAGCAGAGATAGATCGGATGGGGGGGAAAAACTGTTTTTT. Translating gives CATSRDRSDGGEKLFF.

The chain has TRBV9 and TRBJ2-7; TRBD2 matches 8 bases. There are 13 residues in the CDR3. V was pared by 2 bases and J by 7 bases, with 5 bases of the junction left unmatched. Per the germline V gene, CDR1 is SGDLS and CDR2 is YYNGEE. DNA for the CDR3: TGTGCCAGCAGCGTCGGACTAGCCCTAGAGCAGTACTTC. Translated: CASSVGLALEQYF.

The chain links TRBV5-1 to TRBJ2-7; D is undetermined. Trimming stripped 0 bases from V and 2 bases from J, with 3 bases between. The CDR3 is made up of 12 amino acids. CDR1 SGHRS and CDR2 YFSETQ come from the germline V gene. This CDR3 is CASSLAPYEQYF. CDR3 bases: TGCGCCAGCAGCTTGGCTCCCTACGAGCAGTACTTC.

The chain carries TRBV11-3 and TRBJ1-2; 9 bases agree with TRBD1. Germline values: CDR1 SGHNT, CDR2 YENEEA. The CDR3 covers 13 residues. Trimming at V came to 3 bases and at J to 6 bases, leaving 2 bases not matched to a gene. The CDR3 bases are TGTGCCAGCAGCTTGGACAGGGGCCATGGCTACACCTTC. Its translation: CASSLDRGHGYTF.

The chain couples TRBV29-1 to TRBJ2-7; 9 bases agree with TRBD1. Germline CDR1 SQVTM, CDR2 ANQGSEA. Unmatched junction bases numbered 10, after V lost 4 bases and J lost 3 bases. This CDR3 spans 15 amino acids. As DNA, the CDR3 is TGCAGCGTTGTTTCTTCTTGGGACAGGGACTACGAGCAGTACTTC. Its protein is CSVVSSWDRDYEQYF.

The V call is TRBV6-5, the J call TRBJ2-7; TRBD1 is a possible D gene (5 bases). Germline V gene lookup returns CDR1 MNHEY and CDR2 SVGAGI. The V gene lost 0 bases and the J gene lost 6 bases, with 9 bases spanning the gap. The CDR3 is 13 residues long. The CDR3 DNA is TGTGCCAGCAGTTACTCCACAGGCGGCGAGCAGTACTTC. Protein product: CASSYSTGGEQYF.

The genes are TRBV6-1 and TRBJ2-1, with D possibly matching TRBD1 (5 bases). The CDR3 has 12 residues. V was trimmed by 2 bases and J by 8 bases, leaving 7 bases between them. The germline CDR1 and CDR2 sequences are MNHNS and SASEGT. The CDR3 spells CASSESRDEQFF. The DNA of the CDR3 is TGTGCCAGCAGTGAATCCAGGGATGAGCAGTTCTTC.

The chain carries TRBV5-4 and TRBJ2-7; 7 bases agree with TRBD2. Germline V gives CDR1 SGHNT, CDR2 YYREEE (reference sequence). The CDR3 runs 15 residues. V was pared by 3 bases and J by 3 bases, with 9 bases of the junction left unmatched. The CDR3 coding sequence is TGTGCCAGCAGCTCCGGGACTAACAACCACTACGAGCAGTACTTC. It codes for CASSSGTNNHYEQYF.

The rearrangement uses TRBV10-3 and TRBJ2-1; TRBD1 agrees at 7 bases. Trimming took 0 bases from V and 5 from J; bases not matched to a gene: 7. The germline gives CDR1 ENHRY, CDR2 SYGVKD. The CDR3 loop spans 16 amino acids. The CDR3 sequence: CAISESIQGVDNEQFF. CDR3 nucleotide sequence: TGTGCCATCAGTGAGTCGATCCAGGGGGTAGACAATGAGCAGTTCTTC.

The chain is built from TRBV19 and TRBJ2-6; D call uncertain. V lost 2 bases to trimming and J lost 2 bases, with 7 bases between them. The V gene's germline CDR1 is LNHDA and CDR2 SQIVND (reference sequence). This CDR3 spans 15 amino acids. CDR3 residues: CASSISVAGANVLTF. CDR3 DNA sequence: TGTGCCAGTAGTATAAGCGTGGCTGGGGCCAACGTCCTGACTTTC.